This TCR beta chain was found in a study of blood T cell repertoires in COVID-19. Study summary: The cDNA or gDNA used as material had been derived from T cells, B-cell-depleted T cells, or PBMCs.

This table comes from immunoSEQ multiplex PCR, and its TCRdb copy is limited to in-frame clones, with some not included. This sample carries approximately 81,000 clones, approximately 82% of them seen once, and the ten largest clones take around 7.2%. Germline V lookup: CDR1 MNHNY, CDR2 SVGAGI (reference sequence). Unmatched junction bases numbered 5, after V lost 6 bases and J lost 6 bases. The CDR3 totals 13 residues. Sequences were obtained from peripheral blood. This chain uses TRBV6-6 with TRBJ1-2; TRBD1 agrees at 9 bases. The source is a human donor in a cohort sampled during active COVID-19. The chain's CDR3 is CASSLRDRDGYTF. The CDR3 bases are TGTGCCAGCAGCCTCCGGGACAGGGATGGCTACACCTTC.